A single sample is the source of the 23 T cell receptor beta chains below, sequenced in a study of cytomegalovirus exposure and HLA in healthy donors. Researchers ran the PCR with 60 Vbeta and 13 Jbeta primers. Sequencing used immunoSEQ multiplex PCR; TCRdb keeps in-frame clones, though not all of them. The table records around 200,000 clones, roughly 88% of them present only once. Sequenced input: PBMCs. These receptors were collected from a girl aged 2 to 10 in good health and CMV-seropositive.

This chain joins TRBV11-3 and TRBJ2-3; D possibly corresponds to TRBD2 (6 bases). Trimming removed 6 bases at V and 0 bases at J, with 10 bases between. CDR1 is SGHNT and CDR2 is YENEEA in the germline V gene. The CDR3 is made up of 14 amino acids. CDR3 DNA: TGTGCCAGCAGACCGGGGACTAGCACAGATACGCAGTATTTT. It translates to CASRPGTSTDTQYF.

The chain has TRBV5-1 and TRBJ2-5, with 11 bases fitting TRBD1. With 0 bases clipped from V and 2 bases from J, the junction kept 3 bases outside the gene matches. This CDR3 is 16 amino acids long. Germline V gene lookup returns CDR1 SGHRS and CDR2 YFSETQ. CDR3 DNA: TGCGCCAGCAGCTTGGGGGGACAGGGGGGTCAAGAGACCCAGTACTTC. Translation: CASSLGGQGGQETQYF.

The chain is built from TRBV28 and TRBJ2-5; TRBD2 matches 8 bases. CDR3 length: 13 amino acids. The germline V gene has CDR1 MDHEN and CDR2 SYDVKM. After removal of 10 bases from V and 5 bases from J, the junction contained 9 bases not matched to a gene. CDR3 nucleotide sequence: TGTGCCACCCTCCGGGAGGGCCCGGAGACCCAGTACTTC. Its translation is CATLREGPETQYF.

The chain recombines TRBV10-3 with TRBJ2-1, with D perhaps TRBD2 (5 bases). Germline CDR1 is ENHRY and CDR2 is SYGVKD. CDR3 size: 15 residues. V was trimmed by 2 bases and J by 1 base, leaving 9 bases between them. The CDR3 DNA reads as TGTGCCATCAGTGAGAATACGGGGTCCTACAATGAGCAGTTCTTC. Translation gives CAISENTGSYNEQFF.

This rearrangement joins TRBV6-5 to TRBJ2-1, with D unclear. The V gene lost 5 bases and the J gene lost 1 base, with 12 bases spanning the gap. Per germline, CDR1 MNHEY and CDR2 SVGAGI. The CDR3 runs 15 residues. The CDR3 loop is CASSGTHSSYNEQFF. CDR3 in DNA: TGTGCCAGCAGTGGTACACACAGTTCCTACAATGAGCAGTTCTTC.

This clone was found a few times. The chain employs TRBV6-5 and TRBJ1-5, with D possibly TRBD1 on 5 matching bases. V dropped 6 bases and J dropped 6 bases, with 15 bases sitting between them. The CDR3 is 14 residues long. CDR1 and CDR2 from the germline V gene are MNHEY and SVGAGI. CDR3 sequence: CASRTPGSAQPQHF. The CDR3 nucleotides read TGTGCCAGCAGGACTCCAGGGTCCGCTCAGCCCCAGCATTTT.

The chain is built from TRBV28 and TRBJ2-4, with TRBD2 as a possible D gene (5 bases). Germline V gene data show CDR1 as MDHEN and CDR2 as SYDVKM. The V end was cut by 4 bases, the J end by 6 bases, with 10 bases between. The CDR3 is 13 residues long. CDR3 loop: CASSYGSGNIQYF. The CDR3 DNA reads TGTGCCAGCAGTTATGGGAGCGGAAACATTCAGTACTTC.

The J gene is TRBJ2-7, the V gene TRBV6-1; D remains unclear. CDR3 length equals 14 residues. The ends were cut back, 2 bases at V and 7 bases at J, with 15 bases in the middle. Germline V gene sequence: CDR1 MNHNS, CDR2 SASEGT. The CDR3 spells CASSEPTFLWEQYF. CDR3 sequence (DNA): TGTGCCAGCAGTGAACCGACATTCTTGTGGGAGCAGTACTTC.

This chain connects TRBV7-8 to TRBJ2-3, with D maybe TRBD2 (7 bases). The CDR3 is made up of 18 amino acids. Germline assignment: CDR1 SGHVS and CDR2 FQNEAQ. V lost 3 bases, J lost 0 bases, and 19 bases lay in between. CDR3 residues: CASSFVQGGTTSTDTQYF. The CDR3 DNA is TGTGCCAGCAGCTTCGTCCAGGGAGGGACAACTAGCACAGATACGCAGTATTTT.

The rearrangement joins TRBV10-3 to TRBJ2-2; 7 positions agree with TRBD2. The CDR3 spans 15 residues. The trim removed 4 bases at V and 7 bases at J, leaving 9 bases unmatched. The germline gives CDR1 ENHRY, CDR2 SYGVKD. CDR3 DNA sequence: TGTGCCATCAGTGGCGGGGGACGGTTGGACGGGGAGCTGTTTTTT. Encoded protein: CAISGGGRLDGELFF.

This clone has more than one count but fewer than ten. The V gene is TRBV6-6, the J gene TRBJ2-1; no firm D call. Germline V gene lookup returns CDR1 MNHNY and CDR2 SVGAGI (reference sequence). There are 13 residues in the CDR3. V lost 7 bases to trimming and J lost 0 bases, with 7 bases between them. The CDR3 bases are TGTGCCAGCATGCCGAGCTCCTACAATGAGCAGTTCTTC. Its protein is CASMPSSYNEQFF.

The chain is built from TRBV2 and TRBJ2-1, with 9 positions matching TRBD2. V trimming: 4 bases; J trimming: 9 bases; junction bases outside the gene matches: 7. The CDR3 is 14 amino acids. Germline V lookup: CDR1 SNHLY, CDR2 FYNNEI. Here the CDR3 reads CASSGLAGFCEQFF. The CDR3 DNA reads as TGTGCCAGCAGTGGGCTAGCGGGATTTTGTGAGCAGTTCTTC.

CDR3 in DNA: TGTGCCAGCAGTTCCCTTTATGGCTACACCTTC. Residues: CASSSLYGYTF. J is TRBJ1-2 and V is TRBV28; D is uncertain. Trimming shortened V by 4 bases and J by 5 bases, and 5 bases separated the two germline ends. The germline V gene has CDR1 MDHEN and CDR2 SYDVKM. This CDR3 is built from 11 residues.

This clone was detected once. The chain uses TRBV6-1 and TRBJ2-1, with D hard to call. V lost 6 bases and J lost 9, with 12 bases in between. The CDR3 covers 12 residues. CDR1 is MNHNS and CDR2 is SASEGT in the germline V gene. The CDR3 sequence is CASRAAWIEQFF. The CDR3 bases are TGTGCCAGCAGGGCGGCCTGGATTGAGCAGTTCTTC.

This chain uses TRBV6-1 with TRBJ2-1; TRBD2 matches 8 bases. After removal of 1 base from V and 5 bases from J, the junction contained 1 base not matched to a gene. Germline V gene sequence: CDR1 MNHNS, CDR2 SASEGT. The CDR3 totals 14 residues. CDR3 DNA: TGTGCCAGCAGTGAAGGACTAGCGAACAATGAGCAGTTCTTC. This gives the protein CASSEGLANNEQFF.

This clone was picked up one time. J is TRBJ1-2 and V is TRBV12-5; 8 nucleotides agree with TRBD1. Germline V lookup: CDR1 LGHNT, CDR2 FRNRAP. The CDR3 spans 15 residues. The ends lost 2 bases at V and 6 bases at J; junction bases unmatched: 8. CDR3 in amino acids: CASGLSPRGPHGYTF. The CDR3 nucleotides are TGTGCTAGTGGTTTGTCCCCCAGGGGGCCTCATGGCTACACCTTC.

The J gene is TRBJ2-1, the V gene TRBV7-2; TRBD1 might be the D (6 bases). This CDR3 contains 13 residues. Trimming took 5 bases from V and 9 from J, leaving 14 bases between them. Germline values: CDR1 SGHTA, CDR2 FQGNSA. The CDR3 reads CASSAGTRREQFF. The DNA for the CDR3 is TGTGCCAGCAGCGCCGGGACACGACGTGAGCAGTTCTTC.

The chain uses TRBV4-2 and TRBJ2-1, with 8 bases matching TRBD2. V shed 3 bases, J shed 4 bases, and the junction held 5 bases outside the gene matches. This CDR3 region has 15 residues. In germline, CDR1 is LGHNA, CDR2 YNFKEQ. The CDR3, as DNA: TGTGCCAGCAGCCAGAGAGCGGGAGAGTACAATGAGCAGTTCTTC. This codes for CASSQRAGEYNEQFF.

This chain connects TRBV6-1 to TRBJ1-2, with D perhaps matching TRBD1 (5 bases). This CDR3 spans 14 amino acids. Germline V gene sequence: CDR1 MNHNS, CDR2 SASEGT. Between the trimmed V and J ends, which lost 5 bases and 8 bases, there was a span of 18 bases. CDR3 sequence reads: CASSSDSETTGYTF. The CDR3 DNA reads TGTGCCAGCAGTTCCGACAGCGAGACGACAGGCTACACCTTC.

The genes are TRBV5-1 and TRBJ1-4; the D gene is possibly TRBD1 (5 bases). Germline loops: CDR1 SGHRS, CDR2 YFSETQ. CDR3 length equals 14 residues. Trimming shortened V by 7 bases and J by 4 bases, and 14 bases separated the two germline ends. Here the CDR3 reads CASRRQSHNEKLFF. For the CDR3, the DNA is TGCGCCAGCCGGAGACAGTCCCATAATGAAAAACTGTTTTTT.

The J gene is TRBJ2-1, the V gene TRBV27; a possible D gene is TRBD1 (6 bases). Looked up from germline, CDR1 is MNHEY and CDR2 is SMNVEV (reference sequence). CDR3 size: 12 residues. V lost 3 bases, J lost 6 bases, and 6 bases lay in between. The CDR3 sequence: CASSLTGNEQFF. Written as DNA, the CDR3 is TGTGCCAGCAGTTTGACAGGCAATGAGCAGTTCTTC.

The chain carries TRBV7-9 and TRBJ1-2; D not resolved. The V end was cut by 4 bases, the J end by 6 bases, with 18 bases between. CDR3 length: 15 amino acids. Per germline, CDR1 SEHNR and CDR2 FQNEAQ (reference sequence). The CDR3, as DNA: TGTGCCAGCAGCTCATCCTCCAGGTTGAGGGATGGCTACACCTTC. It specifies CASSSSSRLRDGYTF. Full variable domain (missing parts from reference TRBV7-9 and TRBJ1-2): DTGVSQNPRHKITKRGQNVTFRCDPISEHNRLYWYRQTLGQGPEFLTYFQNEAQLEKSRLLSDRFSAERPKGSFSTLEIQRTEQGDSAMYLCASSSSSRLRDGYTFGSGTRLTVV.

This sequence joins TRBV30 and TRBJ1-1; possible D gene TRBD1, 5 bases. CDR1 and CDR2 (germline): GTSNPN, SVGIG (reference sequence). The CDR3 is 12 residues long. With 3 bases removed from V and 1 base from J, the gap between germline ends came to 6 bases. The CDR3 loop reads CAWSGGNTEAFF. The CDR3 DNA reads TGTGCCTGGAGCGGGGGGAACACTGAAGCTTTCTTT.